The clone carrying this TCR beta chain came up a few times. Its antigen is unidentified. The J segment lost 5 bases and the V segment lost 0 bases, leaving 18 bases of the junction unmatched. The germline gives CDR1 DFQATT, CDR2 SNEGSKA (reference sequence). The CDR3 is made up of 18 amino acids. Through Arm-PCR of CDR3 regions and iRepertoire HTBI primers, TCR beta libraries were built. TCRdb reprocessed the multiplex PCR reads via MiXCR and lists one record per CDR3 protein. Here the sample spans a few hundred thousand distinct CDR3 sequences, 11% to 15% being singletons. The time point denotes: newly diagnosed GD, antithyroid drugs for less than 3 months. RNA from PBMCs was the source of the TCR library. These data belong to a study of regulatory T cells in long-lasting Graves disease. Study-wide results and caveats: Gene preferences differed: TRBV28, TRBJ1-2, TRBJ2-5 in persistent cases.

This sample was also put to use in a study of T cells in Graves' hyperthyroidism and ophthalmopathy. This second study notes: Model predictions of ophthalmopathy came a median about 6.3 months before onset.

This receptor was identified in a woman aged 50 to 60 with Graves disease. Material: peripheral blood mononuclear cells (PBMCs), obtained at new diagnosis, from a patient treated with antithyroid drugs. This chain links TRBV20-1 with TRBJ2-7, with TRBD2 matching 8 bases. The CDR3 spells CSARDHFLSAGAGNEQYF. CDR3 nucleotides: TGCAGTGCTAGAGATCATTTTCTGTCAGCGGGAGCAGGCAACGAGCAGTACTTC.